This T cell receptor (beta chain) stems from a study of blood T cell repertoires in COVID-19 (dated by TCRdb to about 2020). Looking at the study overall: The collaborator samples originated in the United States, Italy and Spain and spanned the acute and convalescent phases of COVID-19. The material from the prospective study consisted of cDNA or gDNA derived from T cells, B-cell-depleted T cells, or PBMCs. Subjects who had been exposed to COVID-19, were actively infected with it, or had recovered from it provided the deeply sampled blood TCRbeta repertoires that made up the dataset. The repertoires were released in a freely available public database intended as a resource for research on the immune response to SARS-CoV-2. Samples were obtained from the ongoing ImmuneRACE study (first 160 participants) and from about 1,300 subjects provided by 6 global collaborators. Nearly every sample came with metadata listing a de-identified subject ID, COVID-19 status, age in years and sex. Where available, HLA class I and class II types were obtained from metadata supplied by the sample provider rather than from assay-based typing. The paper as a whole reports these results and caveats: Clinical and demographic metadata were provided uncurated, with the amount varying by source and participant.

The germline V gene provides CDR1 MDHEN and CDR2 SYDVKM. V loses 5 bases of germline sequence and J loses 4 bases, and the interval between the two ends is 9 bases. CDR3 length: 13 amino acids, cysteine to phenylalanine. This entry keeps only the CDR3 DNA: 39 bases, framed from base 1. About this clone: Its antigen is not yet known. Base qualities are not recorded, but no much larger clone differs from it by a single base.

The immunoSEQ Assay, a bias-controlled multiplex PCR, was used to amplify TCRbeta CDR3 regions from genomic DNA. On the study's bioinformatics: The number of nucleated cells in each sample was estimated from the amplification of reference gene primers within the assay. To quantify the absolute abundance of each unique TCRbeta CDR3 rearrangement, sequence reads were collapsed and filtered. For each sample, productive Simpson clonality was calculated by taking the square root of Simpson's diversity index across productive rearrangements. Here the immuneACCESS table is served through TCRdb, limited to in-frame sequences with V and J called. Missing clones are a known gap in these copies; in checked studies unresolved V genes cover under half, and the rest lacks a known reason. V and J calls and clone size come straight from that table; D and trimming were deduced from the DNA. Present in this sample are about 180,000 clones, around 87% of which were seen just once. The ten top clones hold 0.45% to 0.6% of the sample.

At one collaborating source in Seattle, patients were enrolled during active infection and were followed longitudinally through the course of disease. Collaborating institutions collected whole blood in K2EDTA tubes following their own protocols. For TCRbeta analysis, collaborators shipped samples in one of three forms: frozen whole blood, isolated PBMCs, or DNA extracted from either of those sample types. Input material: peripheral blood. This TCR came from a man in his 60s with COVID-19, enrolled during active disease. Recombination joined TRBV28 with TRBJ1-5; TRBD1 is perhaps the D gene, given 5 matching bases. The CDR3 corresponds to CASSLAGNQPQHF. The DNA is as follows: TGTGCCAGCAGTCTGGCAGGGAATCAGCCCCAGCATTTT.